The rows below give T cell receptor beta chains drawn from one sample of a study of control samples from healthy donors and cancer patients. Method: immunoSEQ multiplex PCR; TCRdb's copy keeps in-frame clones and lacks some. This table has tens of thousands of clones, roughly 89% appearing once. Sequencing was done on a sample of blood. Receptors originate from a woman between 55 and 75 years old in good health. The CDR3 runs from the conserved cysteine through the conserved F or W.

TRBJ2-1	TRBV5-4	CASSLVIAGVYNEQFF
TRBJ1-3	TRBV6-2/TRBV6-3	CASSYASRGAGNTIYF
TRBJ1-3	TRBV5-1	CASSGTGGFGNTIYF
TRBJ2-3	TRBV4-1	CASSQVTVADTQYF
TRBJ2-5	TRBV11-3	CASSFGTSGAETQYF
TRBJ2-1	TRBV2	CASSPFGQGAYNEQFF
TRBJ1-5	TRBV6-4	CAGGQPQHF
TRBJ2-3	TRBV6-5	CASRAPRTADTQYF
TRBJ2-4	TRBV19	CASSALREAKNIQYF
TRBJ2-3	TRBV5-4	CASSPRGGSDTQYF
TRBJ2-3	TRBV11-3	CASSKFGGNTDTQYF
TRBJ1-2	TRBV30	CAWGDRGLGDYGYTF
TRBJ2-2	TRBV13	CASSSRTGNTGELFF
TRBJ1-2	TRBV5-1	CASSFEANYGYTF
TRBJ1-1	TRBV20-1	CSAKTVKGFF
TRBJ2-1	TRBV5-1	CASSPRTGFNEQFF
TRBJ1-3	TRBV10-3	CAISESGNTIYF
TRBJ2-7	TRBV7-2	CASSPTRVSYEQYF
TRBJ2-7	TRBV30	CAWKLESPSYEQYF
TRBJ1-1	TRBV30	CAWSVSGGNTEAFF
TRBJ2-3	TRBV27	CASRSGTSINTQYF
TRBJ1-4	TRBV25-1	CASSESREKLFF
TRBJ2-1	TRBV7-6	CASSLGGGHSYNEQFF
TRBJ2-1	TRBV28	CASSVLAAAYNEQFF
TRBJ2-3	TRBV25-1	CASSVNRNTDTQYF
TRBJ1-5	TRBV12-3/TRBV12-4	CASSFGVDQPQHF
TRBJ2-7	TRBV7-2	CASSPAGTVPYEQYF
TRBJ2-5	TRBV6-5	CASSLSRGTETQYF
TRBJ2-5	TRBV5-1	CASSPTPAETQYF
TRBJ1-4	TRBV12-3/TRBV12-4	CASSSNEKLFF
TRBJ1-1	TRBV2	CASSATGKDSEAFF
TRBJ1-1	TRBV10-2	CAGGQWVGNTEAFF
TRBJ1-4	TRBV5-1	CASSPRDSANEKLFF
TRBJ1-1	TRBV29-1	CSARERDTEAFF
TRBJ1-5	TRBV19	CASSMDSSNQPQHF
TRBJ1-2	TRBV18	CASSPTGVDYGYTF
TRBJ2-3	TRBV10-2	CASSGTGGTDTQYF
TRBJ1-4	TRBV7-2	CASSLIWDKDEKLFF
TRBJ1-2	TRBV16	CASSQSLAGANYGYTF
TRBJ2-3	TRBV5-4	CASSLSVDTDTQYF
TRBJ2-1	TRBV28	CASTMAEREIEFF
TRBJ2-2	TRBV5-1	CASRRQGLNTGELFF
TRBJ1-1	TRBV19	CASSYTTNTEAFF
TRBJ2-3	TRBV4-1	CASSQTGTSTDTQYF
TRBJ1-2	TRBV2	CASKEGMAFYGYTF
TRBJ2-5	TRBV2	CASSVGLAGGIQETQYF